The clone carrying this T cell receptor beta chain was seen only a few times. This entry comes from a study of graft-versus-host responses after intestinal transplantation. Study-wide background: Recipients had transplants, and these were multivisceral, liver-intestinal, or isolated intestinal. The study gave all recipients anti-thymocyte globulin induction, then tacrolimus and steroids for about 3 years.

TCRdb's copy holds only in-frame clones and misses some; the assay was immunoSEQ multiplex PCR. Counted here are roughly 6,500 clones, around 23% occurring once; the ten biggest clones make up more than 3.5%. Once the reaction had ended, proliferating CFSE-low CD3+CD4+ and CD3+CD8+ responders were sorted. Broader study findings: Individuals who had graft-donor T cell macrochimerism had allografts that showed high graft-versus-host to host-versus-graft clonal ratios.

The germline V gene encodes CDR1 SGHAT and CDR2 FQNNGV. The trim removed 4 bases at V and 3 bases at J, leaving 3 bases unmatched. The CDR3 has 14 amino acids. The chain combines TRBV11-2 with TRBJ1-5, with 7 bases identical to TRBD1. The source was alloreactive CD4+ T cells from a mixed lymphocyte reaction culture, collected before transplantation. Subset given: CFSE-low proliferating T cells sorted from approximately six-day pre-transplant mixed lymphocyte reaction (GvH or HvG direction). The sequence came from a human patient who was an organ donor for intestinal transplantation. The CDR3 region is CASSWGQFNQPQHF. The CDR3 region has the DNA TGTGCCAGCAGCTGGGGACAGTTCAATCAGCCCCAGCATTTT.